This entry is about one TCR beta chain. The target of this receptor is not known. Base qualities are not recorded, but no much larger clone differs from it by a single base. What the time point label conveys for this sample: baseline before first vaccination. Vaccinee samples were obtained from the UK trials COV001 and COV002, which included a single-blind randomized controlled phase 2/3 trial of AZD1222 (ChAdOx1 nCoV-19) in healthy adults. For TCRbeta chain sequencing, PBMC samples were collected from trial participants at day 0 and at day 28 after the second dose. The data are from a study of T cell responses to AZD1222 COVID-19 vaccine (dated by TCRdb to 2020 to 2022). The study in broad terms: Because spike-specific TCR depth and breadth did not differ between the two schedules, AZD1222 recipients who got a second dose at roughly 4 weeks were pooled with those who got a second dose at roughly 12 weeks. Trial participants were enrolled by age into subgroups of 18-55, 56-69 and 70-plus years, and around 150, 29 and 61 TCR-sequenced participants, respectively, were included in these subgroups. TCR sequencing was performed for about 250 trial participants, of whom around 210 were given two doses of AZD1222 and around 26 were given two doses of MenACWY control vaccine.

The CDR3 regions of human TCRbeta chains were analyzed by immunosequencing. In the paper's pipeline: TCRs in the repertoires were compared against a reference library of SARS-CoV-2-specific TCRs that had been generated with the MIRA antigen-specificity platform. Breadth was defined as the fraction of unique TCRs that were SARS-CoV-2-associated. Depth was defined as the fraction of total T cells that were SARS-CoV-2-associated. Using the MIRA data, each spike-specific TCR was mapped to the spike region that the TCR reacts to and placed in a CD4 or CD8 class. Log10-transformed breadth and depth values were compared by one-way ANOVA with Sidak's multiple comparisons tests. This is the immuneACCESS table as TCRdb keeps it, with only in-frame sequences that have V and J called. A part of the clones is gone; compared with another copy, unresolved V genes explain less than half, and the rest is unexplained. The V and J calls and clone size are taken from that table; D and trimming were inferred from the DNA. The sample profile shows approximately 180,000 clones; 85% to 90% of them were found once. The ten largest clonotypes hold 1.5% to 2% of the sample.

From the germline V gene (reference sequence), CDR1 is LNHDA and CDR2 is SQIVND. Trimming at the junction amounts to 5 bases on V and 3 bases on J, and the germline ends lie 8 bases apart. The CDR3, from cysteine to phenylalanine, totals 13 residues. Kept here is only the CDR3 DNA, which spans 39 bases and is read in frame from base 1. Overall study results and their limits: Participants were mostly white British, with more females than males. The authors suggested clonal diversity may have been underestimated. Vaccine-associated CD4 TCRs spanned the whole spike protein, with dominant responses in regions 160-218 and 743-854. In the small 56-69-year group, the increase in depth fell short of significance, most likely because of low power. Reportedly, close to half of the unique spike-specific TCRs recognized epitopes lying outside the regions that are mutated in the B.1.351 and B.1.1.7 variants. No day 14 peak-response samples were available, so repertoires were characterized only after the peak T cell response. Spike-specific TCR breadth and depth rose significantly after two AZD1222 doses compared with day 0 and with MenACWY recipients. Conclusions about previously exposed vaccinees are limited, since just five or six AZD1222 recipients were seropositive for SARS-CoV-2 at baseline.

The rearranged segments are TRBV19 and TRBJ1-5, with an unclear D gene assignment. This clonotype was sampled from an adult in good health. The sequencing used peripheral blood, collected on day 0 of AZD1222 vaccination. The CDR3 region has the sequence CASSSGPNQPQHF. The DNA sequence follows: TGTGCCAGTAGTTCCGGACCCAATCAGCCCCAGCATTTT.